Presented here are 14 T cell receptor beta chains from one specimen sequenced in a study of PD-1 blockade in mismatch repair-deficient tumors. Only in-frame clones appear in the TCRdb table, and some are missing; sequencing was by immunoSEQ multiplex PCR. The sample holds about 68,000 clones, approximately 82% seen once. The starting material was peripheral blood, obtained 2 weeks after starting pembrolizumab. The receptors here all came from an adult with mismatch repair-deficient cancer.

This rearrangement joins TRBV5-6 to TRBJ1-3, with TRBD1 matching 11 bases. V dropped 4 bases and J dropped 0; count of bases not matched to a gene: 3. Germline V gene data show CDR1 as SGHDT and CDR2 as YYEEEE. The CDR3 spans 16 residues. The CDR3 spells CASSTGQGVSGNTIYF. As DNA, the CDR3 is TGTGCCAGCAGCACGGGACAGGGGGTCTCTGGAAACACCATATATTTT.

The J gene is TRBJ2-5, the V gene TRBV27; TRBD2 matches 11 bases. There are 15 residues in the CDR3. J lost 7 bases, V lost 2 bases, and 6 bases had no gene match. Germline CDR1 is MNHEY and CDR2 is SMNVEV (reference sequence). The DNA for the CDR3 is TGTGCCAGCAGTTTAAACCGAGGACTAGCGGGGACCCAGTACTTC. Translation: CASSLNRGLAGTQYF.

The chain recombines TRBV4-3 with TRBJ1-1, with D unclear. Per the germline V gene, CDR1 is LGHNA and CDR2 is YSLEER. Trimming removed 1 base at V and 5 bases at J, with 17 bases between. The CDR3 extends over 16 amino acids. The CDR3 DNA sequence: TGCGCCAGCAGCCAAGCACGGGGAGGGTTAGGGACTGAAGCTTTCTTT. Its translation is CASSQARGGLGTEAFF.

The chain joins TRBV5-1 to TRBJ2-1, with TRBD2 identical over 10 bases. Germline V gene data show CDR1 as SGHRS and CDR2 as YFSETQ. Trimming at V came to 0 bases and at J to 7 bases, leaving 4 bases not matched to a gene. The CDR3 spans 15 residues. The chain's CDR3 is CASSLDGLAVNEQFF. The CDR3 DNA is TGCGCCAGCAGCTTGGACGGACTAGCGGTGAATGAGCAGTTCTTC.

The V and J genes are TRBV7-3 and TRBJ1-2, with D tentatively TRBD1 (5 bases). V was pared by 1 base and J by 6 bases, with 15 bases between. Germline CDR1 SGHTA, CDR2 FQGTGA. CDR3 length: 15 amino acids. In DNA, the CDR3 is TGTGCCAGCAGCTTAAGAGGTGGGGGACTCCATGGCTACACCTTC. It codes for CASSLRGGGLHGYTF.

The chain has TRBV9 and TRBJ2-7; D is unclear. Trimming took 3 bases from V and 3 from J, leaving 7 bases between them. Germline CDR1 is SGDLS and CDR2 is YYNGEE. This CDR3 has 12 residues. CDR3 DNA: TGTGCCAGCAGCGGGCATAGCTACGAGCAGTACTTC. It specifies CASSGHSYEQYF. The whole variable domain, remainder taken from reference TRBV9 and TRBJ2-7, is DSGVTQTPKHLITATGQRVTLRCSPRSGDLSVYWYQQSLDQGLQFLIQYYNGEERAKGNILERFSAQQFPDLHSELNLSSLELGDSALYFCASSGHSYEQYFGPGTRLTVT.

This chain uses TRBV7-9 with TRBJ2-6; D not resolved. CDR1 is SEHNR and CDR2 is FQNEAQ in the germline V gene (reference sequence). The CDR3 loop spans 13 amino acids. With 6 bases removed from V and 0 bases from J, the gap between germline ends came to 3 bases. The CDR3 protein is CASRVSGANVLTF. In DNA, the CDR3 is TGTGCCAGCAGGGTCTCTGGGGCCAACGTCCTGACTTTC.

This clone was detected a few times. Other DNA sequences of this sample code for an identical CDR3. V usage is TRBV4-1 and J usage is TRBJ1-3; 8 bases line up with TRBD1. With 1 base clipped from V and 0 bases from J, the junction kept 5 bases outside the gene matches. The germline V gene encodes CDR1 MGHRA and CDR2 YSYEKL. This CDR3 contains 17 residues. CDR3 sequence (DNA): TGCGCCAGCAGCCAAGGCCCAACAGGGGGCTCTGGAAACACCATATATTTT. The encoded protein is CASSQGPTGGSGNTIYF.

The chain employs TRBV10-3 and TRBJ2-5; 8 bases are a match to TRBD1. The CDR3 spans 13 residues. V lost 4 bases, J lost 4 bases, and 2 bases stayed unmatched. Germline V gene lookup returns CDR1 ENHRY and CDR2 SYGVKD. CDR3 protein: CAISGTGLETQYF. CDR3 coding DNA: TGTGCCATCAGTGGGACAGGGTTAGAGACCCAGTACTTC.

The chain couples TRBV29-1 to TRBJ1-3; D is unclear. V was shortened by 6 bases and J by 0 bases, with 9 bases between the two germline ends. The germline gives CDR1 SQVTM, CDR2 ANQGSEA. CDR3 length: 13 amino acids. CDR3 in amino acids: CSVRVGSGNTIYF. CDR3 sequence (DNA): TGCAGCGTGCGGGTGGGCTCTGGAAACACCATATATTTT.

The gene calls are TRBV18 and TRBJ2-7; tentative D call: TRBD2 (6 bases). Per the germline V gene, CDR1 is KGHSH and CDR2 is LQKENI. The length of the CDR3 is 13 residues. The V and J ends lost 5 bases and 6 bases respectively, with 14 bases between them. The CDR3 sequence: CASSGGVKGEQYF. Here the CDR3 DNA reads TGTGCCAGCTCAGGAGGGGTTAAGGGCGAGCAGTACTTC. The complete variable domain, with remaining parts taken from reference TRBV18 and TRBJ2-7, reads NAGVMQNPRHLVRRRGQEARLRCSPMKGHSHVYWYRQLPEEGLKFMVYLQKENIIDESGMPKERFSAEFPKEGPSILRIQQVVRGDSAAYFCASSGGVKGEQYFGPGTRLTVT.

CDR3: CASSLAIQGSNQPQHF. As DNA, the CDR3 is TGTGCCAGCAGCTTAGCTATACAGGGGAGCAATCAGCCCCAGCATTTT. The chain is built from TRBV7-2 and TRBJ1-5, with 7 nucleotides matching TRBD1. Germline V CDR1 and CDR2: SGHTA, FQGNSA. J gave up 1 base and V 0 bases, and 3 bases lay outside the gene matches. The CDR3 length is 16 residues.

The chain has TRBV6-5 and TRBJ2-7; 7 bases map to TRBD2. V shed 2 bases and J 2 bases; nucleotides not matched to a gene: 0. Germline V gene sequence: CDR1 MNHEY, CDR2 SVGAGI. The CDR3 has 13 amino acids. CDR3 DNA: TGTGCCAGCAGTTACAGCGGGACCTACGAGCAGTACTTC. It encodes CASSYSGTYEQYF.

The V gene is TRBV19, the J gene TRBJ1-2; 9 bases agree with TRBD1. Trimming cost V 2 bases and J 3 bases; bases outside gene matches: 7. The length of the CDR3 is 16 residues. In germline, CDR1 is LNHDA, CDR2 SQIVND (reference sequence). This CDR3 reads CASSISRDRVYYGYTF. The DNA of the CDR3 is TGTGCCAGTAGTATATCCCGGGACAGGGTTTACTATGGCTACACCTTC. The whole variable domain, filled in from reference TRBV19 and TRBJ1-2, reads DGGITQSPKYLFRKEGQNVTLSCEQNLNHDAMYWYRQDPGQGLRLIYYSQIVNDFQKGDIAEGYSVSREKKESFPLTVTSAQKNPTAFYLCASSISRDRVYYGYTFGSGTRLTVV.